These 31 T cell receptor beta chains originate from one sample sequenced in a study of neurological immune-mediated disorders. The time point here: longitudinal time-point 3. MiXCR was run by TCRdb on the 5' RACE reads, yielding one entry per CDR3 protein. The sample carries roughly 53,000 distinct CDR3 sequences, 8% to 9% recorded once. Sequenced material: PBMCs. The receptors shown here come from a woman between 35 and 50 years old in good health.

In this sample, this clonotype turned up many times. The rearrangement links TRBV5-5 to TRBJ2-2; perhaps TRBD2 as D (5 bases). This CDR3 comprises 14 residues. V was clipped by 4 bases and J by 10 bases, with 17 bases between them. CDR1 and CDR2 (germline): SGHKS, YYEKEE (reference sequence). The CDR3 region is CASSRTLGIVELFF. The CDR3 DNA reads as TGTGCCAGCAGCAGGACTCTGGGAATCGTGGAGCTGTTTTTT.

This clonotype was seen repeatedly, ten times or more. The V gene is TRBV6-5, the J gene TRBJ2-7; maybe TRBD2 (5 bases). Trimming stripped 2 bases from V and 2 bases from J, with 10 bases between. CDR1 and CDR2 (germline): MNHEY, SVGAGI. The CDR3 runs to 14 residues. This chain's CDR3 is CASSYRRATYEQYF. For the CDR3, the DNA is TGTGCCAGCAGTTACCGGCGGGCCACCTACGAGCAGTACTTC.

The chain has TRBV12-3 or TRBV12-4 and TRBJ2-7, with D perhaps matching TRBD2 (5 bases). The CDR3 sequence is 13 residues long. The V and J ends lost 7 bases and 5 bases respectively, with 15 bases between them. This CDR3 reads CASTRGGFDEQYF. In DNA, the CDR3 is TGTGCCAGCACCCGTGGCGGGTTCGACGAGCAGTACTTC.

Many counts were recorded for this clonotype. The DNA for the CDR3 is TGTGCCAGCAGCTTAGTGGCAGGGACCACCGGGGAGCTGTTTTTT. Translation gives CASSLVAGTTGELFF. The chain combines TRBV7-7 with TRBJ2-2; the D call may be TRBD1 or TRBD2 (5 bases each). CDR1 and CDR2 (germline): SSHAT, FNYEAQ (reference sequence). The V gene lost 1 base and the J gene lost 4 bases, with 10 bases spanning the gap. CDR3 size: 15 residues. Full variable domain (outside the CDR3, taken from reference TRBV7-7 and TRBJ2-2): GAGVSQSPRYKVTKRGQDVTLRCDPISSHATLYWYQQALGQGPEFLTYFNYEAQPDKSGLPSDRFSAERPEGSISTLTIQRTEQRDSAMYRCASSLVAGTTGELFFGEGSRLTVL.

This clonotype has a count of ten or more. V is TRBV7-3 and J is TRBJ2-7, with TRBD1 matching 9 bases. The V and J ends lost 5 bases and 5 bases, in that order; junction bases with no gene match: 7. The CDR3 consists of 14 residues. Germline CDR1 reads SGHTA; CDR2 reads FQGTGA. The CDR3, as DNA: TGTGCCAGCAGCGTCACAGGGGGCAGAGACGAGCAGTACTTC. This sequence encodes CASSVTGGRDEQYF.

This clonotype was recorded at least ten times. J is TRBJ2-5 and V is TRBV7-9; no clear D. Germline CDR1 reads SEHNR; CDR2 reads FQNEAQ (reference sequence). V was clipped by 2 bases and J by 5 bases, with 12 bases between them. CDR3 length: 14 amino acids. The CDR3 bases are TGTGCCAGCAGCTTATCAGGCGCATCGGAGACCCAGTACTTC. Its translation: CASSLSGASETQYF. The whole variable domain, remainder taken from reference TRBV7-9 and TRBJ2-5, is DTGVSQNPRHKITKRGQNVTFRCDPISEHNRLYWYRQTLGQGPEFLTYFQNEAQLEKSRLLSDRFSAERPKGSFSTLEIQRTEQGDSAMYLCASSLSGASETQYFGPGTRLLVL.

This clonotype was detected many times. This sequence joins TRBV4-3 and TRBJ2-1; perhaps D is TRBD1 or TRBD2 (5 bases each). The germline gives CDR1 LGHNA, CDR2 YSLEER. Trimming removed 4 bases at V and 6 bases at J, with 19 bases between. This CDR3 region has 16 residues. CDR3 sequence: CASSPTTGARGNEQFF. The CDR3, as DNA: TGCGCCAGCAGCCCGACCACCGGGGCGAGGGGCAATGAGCAGTTCTTC.

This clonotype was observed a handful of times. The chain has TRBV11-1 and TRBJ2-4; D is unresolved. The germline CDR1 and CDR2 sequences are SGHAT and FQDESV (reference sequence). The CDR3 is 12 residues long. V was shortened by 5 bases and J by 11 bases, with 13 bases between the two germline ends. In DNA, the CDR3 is TGTGCCAGCAGCCAAACCGGCCCGCTTCAGTACTTC. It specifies CASSQTGPLQYF.

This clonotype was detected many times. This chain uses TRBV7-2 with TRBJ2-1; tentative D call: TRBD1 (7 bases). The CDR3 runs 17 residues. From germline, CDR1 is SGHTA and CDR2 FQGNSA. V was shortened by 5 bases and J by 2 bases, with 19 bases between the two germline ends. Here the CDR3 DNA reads TGTGCCAGCAGCCACCCGATGGCAGGGGGGCCCTACAATGAGCAGTTCTTC. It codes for CASSHPMAGGPYNEQFF.

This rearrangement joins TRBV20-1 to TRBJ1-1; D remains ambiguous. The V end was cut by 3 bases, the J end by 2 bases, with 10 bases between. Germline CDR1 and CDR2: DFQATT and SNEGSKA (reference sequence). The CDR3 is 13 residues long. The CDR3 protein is CSASRTSNTEAFF. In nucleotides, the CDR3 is TGCAGTGCTAGCCGAACCAGCAACACTGAAGCTTTCTTT.

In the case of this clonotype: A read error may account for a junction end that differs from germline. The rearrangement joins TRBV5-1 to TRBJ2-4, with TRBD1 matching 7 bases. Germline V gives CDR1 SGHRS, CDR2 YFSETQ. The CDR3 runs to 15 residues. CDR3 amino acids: CTSSFEGDSLNIQYF. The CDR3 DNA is TGCACCAGCAGCTTCGAAGGGGACAGTCTCAACATTCAGTACTTC.

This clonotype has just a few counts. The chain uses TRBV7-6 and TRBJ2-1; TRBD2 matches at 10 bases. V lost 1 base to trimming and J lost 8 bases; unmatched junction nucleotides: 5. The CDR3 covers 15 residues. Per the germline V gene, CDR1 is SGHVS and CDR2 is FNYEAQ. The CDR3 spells CASSLETSGVHEQFF. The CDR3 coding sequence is TGTGCCAGCAGCTTAGAAACTAGCGGGGTCCATGAGCAGTTCTTC. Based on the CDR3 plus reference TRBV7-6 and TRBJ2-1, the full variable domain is GAGVSQSPRYKVTKRGQDVALRCDPISGHVSLYWYRQALGQGPEFLTYFNYEAQQDKSGLPNDRFSAERPEGSISTLTIQRTEQRDSAMYRCASSLETSGVHEQFFGPGTRLTVL.

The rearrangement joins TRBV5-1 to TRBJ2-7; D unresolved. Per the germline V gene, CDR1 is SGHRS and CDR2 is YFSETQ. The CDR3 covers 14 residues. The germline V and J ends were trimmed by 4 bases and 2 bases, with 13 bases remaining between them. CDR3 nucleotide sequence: TGCGCCAGCAGCACTCGCTTGACACCCTACGAGCAGTACTTC. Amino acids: CASSTRLTPYEQYF.

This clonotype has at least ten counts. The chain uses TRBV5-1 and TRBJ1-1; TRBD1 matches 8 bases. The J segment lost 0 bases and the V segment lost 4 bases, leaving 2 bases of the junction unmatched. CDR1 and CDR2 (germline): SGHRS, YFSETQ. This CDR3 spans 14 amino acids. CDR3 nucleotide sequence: TGCGCCAGCAGCGGGGACAGGCTGAACACTGAAGCTTTCTTT. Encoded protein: CASSGDRLNTEAFF. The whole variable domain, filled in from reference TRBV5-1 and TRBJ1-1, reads KAGVTQTPRYLIKTRGQQVTLSCSPISGHRSVSWYQQTPGQGLQFLFEYFSETQRNKGNFPGRFSGRQFSNSRSEMNVSTLELGDSALYLCASSGDRLNTEAFFGQGTRLTVV.

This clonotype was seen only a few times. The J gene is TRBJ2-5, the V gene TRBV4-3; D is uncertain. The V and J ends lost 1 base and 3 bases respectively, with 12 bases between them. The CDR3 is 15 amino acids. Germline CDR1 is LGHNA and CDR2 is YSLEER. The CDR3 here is CASSQGVTPEETQYF. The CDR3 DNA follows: TGCGCCAGCAGCCAAGGGGTAACTCCGGAAGAGACCCAGTACTTC.

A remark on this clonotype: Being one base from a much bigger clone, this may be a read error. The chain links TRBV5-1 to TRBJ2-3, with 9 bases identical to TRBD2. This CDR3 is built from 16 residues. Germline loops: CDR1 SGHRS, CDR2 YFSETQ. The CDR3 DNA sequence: TGCGCCAGCAGCTTGGGACTAGCGGAGAGCATAGATACGCAGTATTTT. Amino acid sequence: CASSLGLAESIDTQYF.

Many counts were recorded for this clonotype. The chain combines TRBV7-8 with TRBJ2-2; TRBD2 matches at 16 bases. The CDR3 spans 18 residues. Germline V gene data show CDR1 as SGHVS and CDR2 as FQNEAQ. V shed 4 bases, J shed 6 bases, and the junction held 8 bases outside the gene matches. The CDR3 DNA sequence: TGTGCCAGCAGCTACCCCGGGACTAGCGGGGGGGCTCCCGGGGAGCTGTTTTTT. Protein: CASSYPGTSGGAPGELFF.

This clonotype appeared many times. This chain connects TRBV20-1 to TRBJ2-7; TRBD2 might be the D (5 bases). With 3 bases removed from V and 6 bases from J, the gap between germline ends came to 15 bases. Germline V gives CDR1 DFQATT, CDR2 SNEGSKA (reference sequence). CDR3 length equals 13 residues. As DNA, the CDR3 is TGCAGTGCTAGTGGGGTCCGACGGGGCGAGCAGTACTTC. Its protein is CSASGVRRGEQYF.

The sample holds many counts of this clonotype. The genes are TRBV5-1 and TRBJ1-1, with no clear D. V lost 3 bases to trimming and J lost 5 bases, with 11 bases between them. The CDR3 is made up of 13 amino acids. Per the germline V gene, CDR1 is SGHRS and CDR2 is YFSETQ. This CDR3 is CASSWGVGTEAFF. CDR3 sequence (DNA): TGCGCCAGCAGCTGGGGAGTAGGGACTGAAGCTTTCTTT.

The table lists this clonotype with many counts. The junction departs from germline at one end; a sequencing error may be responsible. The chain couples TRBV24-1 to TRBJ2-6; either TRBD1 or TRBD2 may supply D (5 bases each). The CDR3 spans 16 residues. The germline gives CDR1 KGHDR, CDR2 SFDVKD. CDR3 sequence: CATGGSRGSRANVLTF. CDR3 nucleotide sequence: TGTGCCACCGGAGGAAGTAGGGGCTCTCGGGCCAACGTCCTGACTTTC.

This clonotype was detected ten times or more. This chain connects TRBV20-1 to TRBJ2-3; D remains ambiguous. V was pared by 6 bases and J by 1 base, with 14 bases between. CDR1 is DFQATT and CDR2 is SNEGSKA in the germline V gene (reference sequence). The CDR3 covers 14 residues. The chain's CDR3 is CSALIVAGTDTQYF. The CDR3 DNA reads TGCAGTGCCTTGATCGTAGCCGGCACAGATACGCAGTATTTT.

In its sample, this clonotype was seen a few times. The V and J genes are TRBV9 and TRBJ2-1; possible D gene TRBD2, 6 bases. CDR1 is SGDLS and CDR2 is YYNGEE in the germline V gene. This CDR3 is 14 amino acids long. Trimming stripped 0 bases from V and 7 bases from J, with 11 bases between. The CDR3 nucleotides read TGTGCCAGCAGCGTAGAGGCGGGGATTAATGAGCAGTTCTTC. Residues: CASSVEAGINEQFF.

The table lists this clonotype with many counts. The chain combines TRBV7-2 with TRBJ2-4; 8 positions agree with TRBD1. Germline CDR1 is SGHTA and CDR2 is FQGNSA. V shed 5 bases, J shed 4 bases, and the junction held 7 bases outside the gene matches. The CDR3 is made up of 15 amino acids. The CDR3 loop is CASSIPGQVKNIQYF. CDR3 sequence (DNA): TGTGCCAGCAGCATTCCGGGACAGGTGAAAAACATTCAGTACTTC.

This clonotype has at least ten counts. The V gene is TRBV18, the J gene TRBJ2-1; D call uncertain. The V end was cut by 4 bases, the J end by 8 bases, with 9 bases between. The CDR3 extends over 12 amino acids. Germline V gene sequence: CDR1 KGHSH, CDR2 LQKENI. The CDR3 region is CASSQGYDEQFF. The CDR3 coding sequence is TGTGCCAGCTCACAGGGTTATGATGAGCAGTTCTTC. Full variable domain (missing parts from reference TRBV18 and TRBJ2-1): NAGVMQNPRHLVRRRGQEARLRCSPMKGHSHVYWYRQLPEEGLKFMVYLQKENIIDESGMPKERFSAEFPKEGPSILRIQQVVRGDSAAYFCASSQGYDEQFFGPGTRLTVL.

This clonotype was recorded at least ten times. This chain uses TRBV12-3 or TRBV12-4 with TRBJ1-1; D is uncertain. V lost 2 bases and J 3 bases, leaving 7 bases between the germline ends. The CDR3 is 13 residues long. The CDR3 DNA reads TGTGCCAGCAGTTTATGGGTGTACACTGAAGCTTTCTTT. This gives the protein CASSLWVYTEAFF.

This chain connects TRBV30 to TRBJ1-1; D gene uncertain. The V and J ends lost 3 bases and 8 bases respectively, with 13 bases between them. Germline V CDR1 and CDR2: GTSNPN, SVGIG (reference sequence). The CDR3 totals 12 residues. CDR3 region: CAWSWSTAEAFF. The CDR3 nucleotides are TGTGCCTGGAGCTGGTCGACCGCCGAAGCTTTCTTT.

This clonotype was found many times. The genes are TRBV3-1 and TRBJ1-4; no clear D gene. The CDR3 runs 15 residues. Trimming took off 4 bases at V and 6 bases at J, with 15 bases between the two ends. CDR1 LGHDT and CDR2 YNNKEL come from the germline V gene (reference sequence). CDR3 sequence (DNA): TGTGCCAGCAGCCGGATGGTAGAGACCCATGAAAAACTGTTTTTT. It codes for CASSRMVETHEKLFF. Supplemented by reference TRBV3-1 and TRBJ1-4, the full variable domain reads DTAVSQTPKYLVTQMGNDKSIKCEQNLGHDTMYWYKQDSKKFLKIMFSYNNKELIINETVPNRFSPKSPDKAHLNLHINSLELGDSAVYFCASSRMVETHEKLFFGSGTQLSVL.

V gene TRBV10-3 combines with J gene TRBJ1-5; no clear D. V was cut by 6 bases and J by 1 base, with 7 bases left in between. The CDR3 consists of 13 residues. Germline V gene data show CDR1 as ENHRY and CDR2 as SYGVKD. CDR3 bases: TGTGCCATCAGACCCGACAGCAATCAGCCCCAGCATTTT. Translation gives CAIRPDSNQPQHF.

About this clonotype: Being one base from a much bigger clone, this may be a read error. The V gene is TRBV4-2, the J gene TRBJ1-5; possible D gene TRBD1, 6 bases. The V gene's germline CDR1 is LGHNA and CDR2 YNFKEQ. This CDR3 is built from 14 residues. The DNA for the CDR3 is TGTGCCAGCAGCCCCCCTGGGGGGGCGCAGCCCCGGCATTTT. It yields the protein CASSPPGGAQPRHF.

CDR3 in DNA: TGTGCCAGCAGGAGGCAGGGGAGTAATAATTCACCCCTCCACTTT. As protein: CASRRQGSNNSPLHF. This sequence joins TRBV2 and TRBJ1-6, with TRBD1 as a possible D gene (6 bases). Trimming stripped 6 bases from V and 5 bases from J, with 14 bases between. This CDR3 comprises 15 residues. Looked up from germline, CDR1 is SNHLY and CDR2 is FYNNEI.

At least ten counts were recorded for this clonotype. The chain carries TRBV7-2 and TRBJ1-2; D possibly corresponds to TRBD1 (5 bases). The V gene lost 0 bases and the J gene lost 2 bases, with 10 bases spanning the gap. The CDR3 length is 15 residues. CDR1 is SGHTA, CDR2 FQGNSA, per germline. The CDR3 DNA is TGTGCCAGCAGCTTAGCCCGTGCAGGGAACTATGGCTACACCTTC. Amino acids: CASSLARAGNYGYTF.